Listed below are T cell receptor beta chains from one sample, sequenced in a study of ipilimumab plus nivolumab after autologous stem cell transplantation. The protocol was immunoSEQ multiplex PCR, while the TCRdb copy is restricted to in-frame clones and leaves out a portion. Among some 17,000 clones, 80% were seen once, and the ten largest hold roughly 10%. The starting material was PBMCs, obtained in a trial of ipilimumab plus nivolumab as post-transplant consolidation. These receptors were obtained from a male donor with diffuse large B-cell lymphoma. Each CDR3 is given with its conserved first and last residue. A D gene is named only where the DNA matches it firmly. Size tells how often a clone was seen (once, few, many) or the class of an expanded clone, and some rows leave it out.

DNA: TGCGCCAGCAGCCAAGGACGTGACACCTACGAGCAGTACTTC
CDR3: CASSQGRDTYEQYF
V: TRBV4-1
D: NA
J: TRBJ2-7
size: NA

DNA: TGTGCCAGCAACCCCCCGGGGAGAAACTATGGCTACACCTTC
CDR3: CASNPPGRNYGYTF
V: TRBV11-2
D: NA
J: TRBJ1-2
size: NA

DNA: TGCGCCAGCAGCTTGGTGGACAGCCAAGAGACCCAGTACTTC
CDR3: CASSLVDSQETQYF
V: TRBV5-1
D: NA
J: TRBJ2-5
size: NA

DNA: TGCAGCGTGGGGCCCAACCGAGACAATGAGCAGTTCTTC
CDR3: CSVGPNRDNEQFF
V: TRBV29-1
D: NA
J: TRBJ2-1
size: NA

DNA: TGTGCCAGTAGCCTGGCCAGTACCAGGACCGGGGAGCTGTTTTTT
CDR3: CASSLASTRTGELFF
V: TRBV19
D: NA
J: TRBJ2-2
size: NA

DNA: TGTGCCAGTAGTTCGGTTGATTCTGGGGCCAACGTCCTGACTTTC
CDR3: CASSSVDSGANVLTF
V: TRBV19
D: NA
J: TRBJ2-6
size: NA

DNA: TGCAGTGCTTCACTCACAGATACGCAGTATTTT
CDR3: CSASLTDTQYF
V: TRBV20-1
D: NA
J: TRBJ2-3
size: NA

DNA: TGTGCCAGCAGCCAAGAGGGCAGAAACTATGGCTACACCTTC
CDR3: CASSQEGRNYGYTF
V: TRBV4-2
D: NA
J: TRBJ1-2
size: NA

DNA: TGTGCCTGGACGGGACAGGGGGCGAGGACTAATGAAAAACTGTTTTTT
CDR3: CAWTGQGARTNEKLFF
V: TRBV30
D: TRBD1
J: TRBJ1-4
size: NA

DNA: TGCGCCAGCAGCGCGACAGGGTGTGGCAATCAGCCCCAGCATTTT
CDR3: CASSATGCGNQPQHF
V: TRBV23-1
D: TRBD1
J: TRBJ1-5
size: NA

DNA: TGTGCCCTGAGGGCTGGGGCTGGGGAGCTGTTTTTT
CDR3: CALRAGAGELFF
V: TRBV10-3
D: NA
J: TRBJ2-2
size: NA

DNA: TGTGCCAGCAGATCACTTACTAGCGGGGGGACGGGGTACAATGAGCAGTTCTTC
CDR3: CASRSLTSGGTGYNEQFF
V: TRBV27
D: TRBD2
J: TRBJ2-1
size: medium-sized

DNA: TGTGCCAGCTCACCAGGGCTAAGGGGAGGCGAGCAGTACTTC
CDR3: CASSPGLRGGEQYF
V: TRBV18
D: NA
J: TRBJ2-7
size: NA

DNA: TGCGCCAGCAGCCAAGGGACAGGCCCCTTTGGGTACGAGCAGTACTTC
CDR3: CASSQGTGPFGYEQYF
V: TRBV4-3
D: TRBD1
J: TRBJ2-7
size: NA

DNA: TGTGCCTGGTGCCGGGGGGGCAGGACTGAAGCTTTCTTT
CDR3: CAWCRGGRTEAFF
V: TRBV30
D: NA
J: TRBJ1-1
size: NA

DNA: TGTGCCAGCATCAAAAGGGACAGGGAACATGAAGCTTTCTTT
CDR3: CASIKRDREHEAFF
V: TRBV6-9
D: TRBD1
J: TRBJ1-1
size: once

DNA: TGTGCCAGCTCACTTAGGCAAGACAATCAGCCCCAGCATTTT
CDR3: CASSLRQDNQPQHF
V: TRBV18
D: NA
J: TRBJ1-5
size: NA

DNA: TGTGCCAGCAGTATCGTAAGGGGGGGCTACACCTTC
CDR3: CASSIVRGGYTF
V: TRBV6-1
D: NA
J: TRBJ1-2
size: NA

DNA: TGCGCCAGCAGCTTGGCAGGAGGGGGGACTGAAGCTTTCTTT
CDR3: CASSLAGGGTEAFF
V: TRBV5-1
D: NA
J: TRBJ1-1
size: NA

DNA: TGTGCCAGCGAAATAGCGGGGGGGCCGAGGAGCACCGGGGAGCTGTTTTTT
CDR3: CASEIAGGPRSTGELFF
V: TRBV27
D: TRBD2
J: TRBJ2-2
size: once

DNA: TGTGCCAGCAGCGTAGGAGCGGGGGGGCCTGGAGAGACCCAGTACTTC
CDR3: CASSVGAGGPGETQYF
V: TRBV9
D: TRBD2
J: TRBJ2-5
size: NA

DNA: TGTGCCAGCAGTGAGGGAAGGGGGGGCAATCAGCCCCAGCATTTT
CDR3: CASSEGRGGNQPQHF
V: TRBV2
D: NA
J: TRBJ1-5
size: NA

DNA: TGTGCCAGCAGCTTGGTAGCGTCGTATCAAGAGACCCAGTACTTC
CDR3: CASSLVASYQETQYF
V: TRBV5-6
D: NA
J: TRBJ2-5
size: NA

DNA: TGTGCCAGTAGTAGCTTTGGCACAGGGGGACTAGCTGCTGAAGCTTTCTTT
CDR3: CASSSFGTGGLAAEAFF
V: TRBV19
D: TRBD1
J: TRBJ1-1
size: NA

DNA: TGCGCCAGCAGCCCCGAGGGGGCAAGGAACACTGAAGCTTTCTTT
CDR3: CASSPEGARNTEAFF
V: TRBV4-1
D: TRBD1
J: TRBJ1-1
size: NA

DNA: TGTGCCAGTAGTTCGCTTAAGGGGTCCTATAATTCACCCCTCCACTTT
CDR3: CASSSLKGSYNSPLHF
V: TRBV19
D: NA
J: TRBJ1-6
size: NA

DNA: TGTGCCAGCAGCCCAACCCCGGGACAGGGCACCGGGGAGCTGTTTTTT
CDR3: CASSPTPGQGTGELFF
V: TRBV5-5
D: TRBD1
J: TRBJ2-2
size: NA

DNA: TGTGCCAGCAGCTTAGGAAGCCAGCCCCAGCATTTT
CDR3: CASSLGSQPQHF
V: TRBV11-3
D: NA
J: TRBJ1-5
size: NA

DNA: TGTGCCAGCAGTTTCCCCCTGAATTACAGCTCCTATAATTCACCCCTCCACTTT
CDR3: CASSFPLNYSSYNSPLHF
V: TRBV27
D: NA
J: TRBJ1-6
size: once

DNA: TGTGCCTGGAGTTATACGGGACAGGGGGCGAGCGAGCAGTACTTC
CDR3: CAWSYTGQGASEQYF
V: TRBV30
D: TRBD1
J: TRBJ2-7
size: NA

DNA: TGTGCCAGCAGTGGAGTTAGCAGGGCTCTGTCCTTC
CDR3: CASSGVSRALSF
V: TRBV2
D: NA
J: TRBJ2-7
size: NA

DNA: TGTGCCAGCAGCAAAAAGGCTAGCGAGTACAATGAGCAGTTCTTC
CDR3: CASSKKASEYNEQFF
V: TRBV7-2
D: NA
J: TRBJ2-1
size: NA

DNA: TGCGCCAGCAGCTTGGAAGGCACTGCGAACACTGAAGCTTTCTTT
CDR3: CASSLEGTANTEAFF
V: TRBV5-1
D: NA
J: TRBJ1-1
size: NA

DNA: TGTGCCAGCGCCACCGTCCCGGTCTCTAACTATGGCTACACCTTC
CDR3: CASATVPVSNYGYTF
V: TRBV18
D: NA
J: TRBJ1-2
size: NA

DNA: TGCAGCGTTGAAACTGGGGACTATGGCTACACCTTC
CDR3: CSVETGDYGYTF
V: TRBV29-1
D: NA
J: TRBJ1-2
size: NA

DNA: TGTGCCAGCAGGGAGCTGATGGGAGGGGGCAGGGAAGATGGCTACACCTTC
CDR3: CASRELMGGGREDGYTF
V: TRBV2
D: TRBD1
J: TRBJ1-2
size: NA

DNA: TGTGCCAGCAGCCAAGAGGCGGGACAGGGAAACTATGGCTACACCTTC
CDR3: CASSQEAGQGNYGYTF
V: TRBV4-2
D: TRBD1
J: TRBJ1-2
size: NA

DNA: TGCGCCAGCAGTCTAGGGGGCGGGTTCGAAAATGGCTACACCTTC
CDR3: CASSLGGGFENGYTF
V: TRBV10-2
D: TRBD1
J: TRBJ1-2
size: NA

DNA: TGCGCCAGCAGCTTGGCCATGCGGTTCGGTACCTACGAGCAGTACTTC
CDR3: CASSLAMRFGTYEQYF
V: TRBV5-1
D: NA
J: TRBJ2-7
size: NA

DNA: TGTGCCAGCGGGCAGAGTCATAGCAATCAGCCCCAGCATTTT
CDR3: CASGQSHSNQPQHF
V: TRBV6-1
D: NA
J: TRBJ1-5
size: NA

DNA: TGTGCCATCAGTGAGGGACCTAGAGGAGATACGCAGTATTTT
CDR3: CAISEGPRGDTQYF
V: TRBV10-3
D: NA
J: TRBJ2-3
size: few

DNA: TGTGCCAGCAGCGTATCAGCTAGCCATACCGGGGAGCTGTTTTTT
CDR3: CASSVSASHTGELFF
V: TRBV9
D: NA
J: TRBJ2-2
size: NA

DNA: TGTGCCAGCAGTAAACAGGGGGGAAACTATGGCTACACCTTC
CDR3: CASSKQGGNYGYTF
V: TRBV7-9
D: TRBD1
J: TRBJ1-2
size: NA

DNA: TGTGCCAGCAGCTCCGGGACTGAGAGGCAGTACTTC
CDR3: CASSSGTERQYF
V: TRBV7-2
D: NA
J: TRBJ2-7
size: NA

DNA: TGTGCCAGCTCACCACGAACAGGGGGAAAGAATGAGCAGTTCTTC
CDR3: CASSPRTGGKNEQFF
V: TRBV18
D: TRBD1
J: TRBJ2-1
size: NA

DNA: TGTGCCAGCAGCGGCGGGACCAACCCCACAGATACGCAGTATTTT
CDR3: CASSGGTNPTDTQYF
V: TRBV5-4
D: NA
J: TRBJ2-3
size: NA

DNA: TGTGCCAGCAGCAAACCGGGACTAAACTATGGCTACACCTTC
CDR3: CASSKPGLNYGYTF
V: TRBV5-8
D: NA
J: TRBJ1-2
size: NA

DNA: TGTGCCAGCGCCGGGGCCCTGAACACCGGGGAGCTGTTTTTT
CDR3: CASAGALNTGELFF
V: TRBV7-8
D: NA
J: TRBJ2-2
size: NA

DNA: TGTGCCTGGAGTTCGAACTCATATGGCTACACCTTC
CDR3: CAWSSNSYGYTF
V: TRBV30
D: NA
J: TRBJ1-2
size: once

DNA: TGTGCCAGCAGTCCGGACGCCTACGAGCAGTACTTC
CDR3: CASSPDAYEQYF
V: TRBV2
D: NA
J: TRBJ2-7
size: NA

DNA: TGTGCCAGCGTACTAGAAAGCTGGGACAATGAGCAGTTCTTC
CDR3: CASVLESWDNEQFF
V: TRBV6-1
D: NA
J: TRBJ2-1
size: NA

DNA: TGTGCCTGGCGGACATTCGGGATGAACACTGAAGCTTTCTTT
CDR3: CAWRTFGMNTEAFF
V: TRBV30
D: NA
J: TRBJ1-1
size: few

DNA: TGTGCCAGCAGTGTGCAATTTGGGGAAAAACTGTTTTTT
CDR3: CASSVQFGEKLFF
V: TRBV6-1
D: NA
J: TRBJ1-4
size: NA